These T cell receptor beta chains were read from a single sample in a study of shared T cell receptors in the human thymus. Sequencing was performed with immunoSEQ multiplex PCR; in TCRdb, only in-frame clones are kept and a portion is missing. The sample contains 700,000 or so clones, 75% to 90% of which appear only once. This sample was shared with a second study, whose subject was human thymus T cells.

The specimen was thymocytes. The source is a girl under two years old with a congenital heart defect. The CDR3 runs from the conserved cysteine through the conserved F or W. D genes are given only for firm matches. For some rows the clone size is stated as once, few or many, or as a class when expanded; others skip it.

v_call: TRBV5-5; clone_size: NA; d_call: NA; j_call: TRBJ1-1; cdr3_nt: TGTGCCAGCAGCTTGAGCAGGGCTTCTGAAGCTTTCTTT; cdr3_aa: CASSLSRASEAFF
v_call: TRBV2; clone_size: NA; d_call: TRBD2; j_call: TRBJ2-3; cdr3_nt: TGTGCCACCCGGACTAGCGGGGCCCGCACAGATACGCAGTATTTT; cdr3_aa: CATRTSGARTDTQYF
v_call: TRBV4-2; clone_size: NA; d_call: TRBD1; j_call: TRBJ1-6; cdr3_nt: TGTGCCAGCAGCCAAGATCCTGGACAGGAGAATTCACCCCTCCACTTT; cdr3_aa: CASSQDPGQENSPLHF
v_call: TRBV5-4; clone_size: NA; d_call: NA; j_call: TRBJ2-5; cdr3_nt: TGTGCCAGCAGCTTGAAGACTAGGGTCCTCCAAGAGACCCAGTACTTC; cdr3_aa: CASSLKTRVLQETQYF
v_call: TRBV2; clone_size: NA; d_call: NA; j_call: TRBJ1-1; cdr3_nt: TGTGCCAGCAGTGAAAGGGGCCACCCTGTTGACGCTGAAGCTTTCTTT; cdr3_aa: CASSERGHPVDAEAFF
v_call: TRBV6-5; clone_size: NA; d_call: TRBD1; j_call: TRBJ1-1; cdr3_nt: TGTGCCAGCGCTTGGACAGGGAACACTGAAGCTTTCTTT; cdr3_aa: CASAWTGNTEAFF
v_call: TRBV11-3; clone_size: NA; d_call: NA; j_call: TRBJ2-1; cdr3_nt: TGTGCCAGCAGCCCTCGGTCGATCGGCAATGAGCAGTTCTTC; cdr3_aa: CASSPRSIGNEQFF
v_call: TRBV11-2; clone_size: few; d_call: TRBD1; j_call: TRBJ2-7; cdr3_nt: TGTGCCAGCAGCTTAGTAGGGGACAGGAGGATCGGGTGGTCCTACGAGCAGTACTTC; cdr3_aa: CASSLVGDRRIGWSYEQYF
v_call: TRBV19; clone_size: NA; d_call: NA; j_call: TRBJ2-5; cdr3_nt: TGTGCCAGTAGTGCTCTGGAGGGCCCTGGTGGGGAGACCCAGTACTTC; cdr3_aa: CASSALEGPGGETQYF
v_call: TRBV5-1; clone_size: NA; d_call: TRBD1; j_call: TRBJ2-5; cdr3_nt: TGCGCCAGCAGCCACAAAACAGGGGAAGAGACCCAGTACTTC; cdr3_aa: CASSHKTGEETQYF
v_call: TRBV21-1; clone_size: NA; d_call: NA; j_call: TRBJ2-4; cdr3_nt: TGTGCCAGCAGCAAAGCGCTTTCGGTGGAATCTGAGGGCTTGGGCAAAAACATTCAGTACTTC; cdr3_aa: CASSKALSVESEGLGKNIQYF
v_call: TRBV6-1; clone_size: once; d_call: TRBD1; j_call: TRBJ2-1; cdr3_nt: TGTGCCAGCAGTGACCCGGGACAGGGAAAGAATGAGCAGTTCTTC; cdr3_aa: CASSDPGQGKNEQFF
v_call: TRBV5-1; clone_size: NA; d_call: TRBD1; j_call: TRBJ1-2; cdr3_nt: TGCGCCAGCAGCAGGACAGGGGACTATGGCTACACCTTC; cdr3_aa: CASSRTGDYGYTF
v_call: TRBV5-4; clone_size: NA; d_call: NA; j_call: TRBJ1-5; cdr3_nt: TGTGCCAGCAGCCGACGGGGGAGCAATCAGCCCCAGCATTTT; cdr3_aa: CASSRRGSNQPQHF
v_call: TRBV10-3; clone_size: NA; d_call: TRBD1; j_call: TRBJ1-1; cdr3_nt: TGTGCCATCAGTGAGTCGGGGACAGCGATCTTTGAAGCTTTCTTT; cdr3_aa: CAISESGTAIFEAFF
v_call: TRBV7-2; clone_size: once; d_call: NA; j_call: TRBJ2-7; cdr3_nt: TGTGCCAGCAGCTTAGCGATACTACCGAGTGGTCGCTACGAGCAGTACTTC; cdr3_aa: CASSLAILPSGRYEQYF
v_call: TRBV13; clone_size: NA; d_call: NA; j_call: TRBJ1-5; cdr3_nt: TGTGCCAGCAGTTATCAAGGGAGTCAGCCCCAGCATTTT; cdr3_aa: CASSYQGSQPQHF
v_call: TRBV9; clone_size: NA; d_call: NA; j_call: TRBJ1-1; cdr3_nt: TGTGCCAGCAGCGTATTTGGGGCCGACGGGGAAGCTTTCTTT; cdr3_aa: CASSVFGADGEAFF
v_call: TRBV19; clone_size: NA; d_call: NA; j_call: TRBJ1-5; cdr3_nt: TGTGCCAGTAGTACACCTAGGCCCGTCACCTCTTACTATCAGCCCCAGCATTTT; cdr3_aa: CASSTPRPVTSYYQPQHF
v_call: TRBV4-3; clone_size: NA; d_call: NA; j_call: TRBJ2-2; cdr3_nt: TGCGCCAGCAGCCAAGTATTTGTAGGGGGGAACACCGGGGAGCTGTTTTTT; cdr3_aa: CASSQVFVGGNTGELFF
v_call: TRBV14; clone_size: NA; d_call: NA; j_call: TRBJ2-7; cdr3_nt: TGTGCCAGCAGCCAAGAAGTAGCCCGCCCCAACCACTACTACGAGCAGTACTTC; cdr3_aa: CASSQEVARPNHYYEQYF
v_call: TRBV6-4; clone_size: NA; d_call: TRBD1; j_call: TRBJ1-5; cdr3_nt: TGTGCCAGCAGTGACCCGGGACAGGGCGATAGCAATCAGCCCCAGCATTTT; cdr3_aa: CASSDPGQGDSNQPQHF
v_call: TRBV15; clone_size: NA; d_call: NA; j_call: TRBJ1-2; cdr3_nt: TGTGCCACCAGCAGTGCCGGCAGGGCCTCGAAAGGCTACACCTTC; cdr3_aa: CATSSAGRASKGYTF
v_call: TRBV19; clone_size: NA; d_call: NA; j_call: TRBJ1-2; cdr3_nt: TGTGCCAGTAGTAATCGGGCAGGGGATGGCTACACCTTC; cdr3_aa: CASSNRAGDGYTF
v_call: TRBV7-8; clone_size: NA; d_call: NA; j_call: TRBJ2-5; cdr3_nt: TGTGCCAGCAGCTTATCCGGGGAGCGGACGGAAGAGACCCAGTACTTC; cdr3_aa: CASSLSGERTEETQYF
v_call: TRBV2; clone_size: NA; d_call: NA; j_call: TRBJ2-3; cdr3_nt: TGTGCCAGCAGTGGTCGGGCAGGGCAGGGCACAGATACGCAGTATTTT; cdr3_aa: CASSGRAGQGTDTQYF
v_call: TRBV5-1; clone_size: NA; d_call: TRBD1; j_call: TRBJ1-2; cdr3_nt: TGCGCCAGCAGCTTAAGACAGGGCGGTGGCTACACCTTC; cdr3_aa: CASSLRQGGGYTF